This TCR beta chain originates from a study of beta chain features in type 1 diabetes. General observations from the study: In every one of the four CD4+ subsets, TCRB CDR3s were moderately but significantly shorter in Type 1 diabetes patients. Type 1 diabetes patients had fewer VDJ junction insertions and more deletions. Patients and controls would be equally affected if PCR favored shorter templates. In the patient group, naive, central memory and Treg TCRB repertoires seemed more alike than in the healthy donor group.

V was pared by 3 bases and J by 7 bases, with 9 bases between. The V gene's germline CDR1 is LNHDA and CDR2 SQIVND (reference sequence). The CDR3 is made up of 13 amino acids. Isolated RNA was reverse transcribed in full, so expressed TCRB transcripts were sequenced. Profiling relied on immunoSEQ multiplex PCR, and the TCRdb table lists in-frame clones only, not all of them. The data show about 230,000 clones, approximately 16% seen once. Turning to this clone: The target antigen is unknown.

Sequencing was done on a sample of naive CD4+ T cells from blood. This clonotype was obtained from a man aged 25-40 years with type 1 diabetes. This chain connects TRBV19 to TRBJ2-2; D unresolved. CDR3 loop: CASSIRPSGELFF. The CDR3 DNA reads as TGTGCCAGTAGTATTCGTCCAAGCGGGGAGCTGTTTTTT.